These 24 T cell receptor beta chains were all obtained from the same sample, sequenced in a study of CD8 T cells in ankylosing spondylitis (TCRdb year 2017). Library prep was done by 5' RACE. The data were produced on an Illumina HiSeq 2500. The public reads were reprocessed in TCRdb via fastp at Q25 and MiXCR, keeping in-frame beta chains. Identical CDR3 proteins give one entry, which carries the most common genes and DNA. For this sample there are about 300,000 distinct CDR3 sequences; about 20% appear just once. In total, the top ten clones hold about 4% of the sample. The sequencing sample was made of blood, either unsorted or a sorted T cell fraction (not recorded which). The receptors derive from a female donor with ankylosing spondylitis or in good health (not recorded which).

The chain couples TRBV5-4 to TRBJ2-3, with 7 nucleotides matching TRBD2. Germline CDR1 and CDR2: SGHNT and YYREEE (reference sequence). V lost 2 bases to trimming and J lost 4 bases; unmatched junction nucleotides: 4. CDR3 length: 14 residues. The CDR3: CASSFTSVADTQYF. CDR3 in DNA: TGTGCCAGCAGCTTTACTAGCGTCGCAGATACGCAGTATTTT.

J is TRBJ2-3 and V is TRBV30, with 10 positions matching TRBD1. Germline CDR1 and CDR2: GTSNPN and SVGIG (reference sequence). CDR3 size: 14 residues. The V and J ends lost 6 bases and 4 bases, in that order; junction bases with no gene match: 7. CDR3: CACSGTGDPDTQYF. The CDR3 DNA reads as TGTGCCTGCTCCGGGACAGGGGATCCAGATACGCAGTATTTT.

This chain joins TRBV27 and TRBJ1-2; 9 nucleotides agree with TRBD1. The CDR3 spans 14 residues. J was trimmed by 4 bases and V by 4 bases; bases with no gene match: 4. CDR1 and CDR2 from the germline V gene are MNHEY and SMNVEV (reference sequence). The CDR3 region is CASSSTGGIYGYTF. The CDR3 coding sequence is TGTGCCAGCAGTTCGACAGGGGGGATCTATGGCTACACCTTC.

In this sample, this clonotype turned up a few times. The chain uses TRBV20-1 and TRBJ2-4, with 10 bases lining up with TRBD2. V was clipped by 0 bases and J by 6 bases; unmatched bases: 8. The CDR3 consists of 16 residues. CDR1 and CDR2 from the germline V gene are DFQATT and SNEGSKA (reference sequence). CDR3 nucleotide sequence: TGCAGTGCTAGAGATCAGAGCGGGAGGGTGGGAAACATTCAGTACTTC. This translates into CSARDQSGRVGNIQYF.

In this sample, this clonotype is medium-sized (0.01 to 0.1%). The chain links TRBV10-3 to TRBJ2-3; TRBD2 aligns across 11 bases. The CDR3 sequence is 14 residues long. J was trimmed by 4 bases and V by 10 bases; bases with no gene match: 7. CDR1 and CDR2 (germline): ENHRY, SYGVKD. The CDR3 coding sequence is TGTGCCACCCTAGCGGGAGGAGGGGCAGATACGCAGTATTTT. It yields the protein CATLAGGGADTQYF.

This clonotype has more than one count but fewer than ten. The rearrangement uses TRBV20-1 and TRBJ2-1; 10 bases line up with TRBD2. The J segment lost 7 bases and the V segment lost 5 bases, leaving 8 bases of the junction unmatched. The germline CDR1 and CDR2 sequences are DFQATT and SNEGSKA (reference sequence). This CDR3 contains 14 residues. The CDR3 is CSASGTSVGNEQFF. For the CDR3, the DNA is TGCAGTGCTTCCGGGACTAGCGTTGGAAATGAGCAGTTCTTC.

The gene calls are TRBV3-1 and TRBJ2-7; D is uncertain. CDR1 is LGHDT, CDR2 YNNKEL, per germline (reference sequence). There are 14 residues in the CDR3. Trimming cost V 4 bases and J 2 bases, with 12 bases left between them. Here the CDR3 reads CASSPAPGAYEQYF. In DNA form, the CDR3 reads TGTGCCAGCAGCCCCGCGCCAGGAGCCTACGAGCAGTACTTC.

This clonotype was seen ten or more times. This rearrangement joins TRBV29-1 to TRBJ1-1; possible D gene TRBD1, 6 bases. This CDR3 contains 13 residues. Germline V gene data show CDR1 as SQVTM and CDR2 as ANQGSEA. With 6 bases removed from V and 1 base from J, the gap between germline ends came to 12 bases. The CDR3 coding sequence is TGCAGCGTGGCGGGACACCCGAACACTGAAGCTTTCTTT. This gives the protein CSVAGHPNTEAFF.

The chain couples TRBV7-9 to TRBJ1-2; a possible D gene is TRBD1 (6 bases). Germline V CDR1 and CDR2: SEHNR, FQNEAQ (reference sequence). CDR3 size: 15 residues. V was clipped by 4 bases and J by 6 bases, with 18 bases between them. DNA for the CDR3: TGTGCCAGCAGCTCCCGCGGACAGTCCAAGAATGGCTACACCTTC. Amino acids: CASSSRGQSKNGYTF.

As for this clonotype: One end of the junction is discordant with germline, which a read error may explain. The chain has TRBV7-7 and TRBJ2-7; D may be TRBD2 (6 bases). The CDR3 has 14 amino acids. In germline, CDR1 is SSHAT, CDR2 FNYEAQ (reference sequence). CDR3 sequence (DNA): TGTGCTAGCAGCTTTAGAACGGAGGGGAACGAGCAGTACTTC. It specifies CASSFRTEGNEQYF.

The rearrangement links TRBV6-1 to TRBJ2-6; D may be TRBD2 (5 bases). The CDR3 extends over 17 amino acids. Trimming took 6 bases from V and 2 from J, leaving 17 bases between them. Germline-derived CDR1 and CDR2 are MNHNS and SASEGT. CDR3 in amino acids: CASSPDGGQAGANVLTF. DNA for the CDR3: TGTGCCAGCAGCCCCGACGGCGGGCAGGCTGGGGCCAACGTCCTGACTTTC.

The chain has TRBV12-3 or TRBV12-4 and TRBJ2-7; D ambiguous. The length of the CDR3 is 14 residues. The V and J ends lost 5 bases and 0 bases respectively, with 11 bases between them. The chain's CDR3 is CASSPLHSSYEQYF. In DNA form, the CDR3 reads TGTGCCAGCAGTCCCCTTCACAGCTCCTACGAGCAGTACTTC.

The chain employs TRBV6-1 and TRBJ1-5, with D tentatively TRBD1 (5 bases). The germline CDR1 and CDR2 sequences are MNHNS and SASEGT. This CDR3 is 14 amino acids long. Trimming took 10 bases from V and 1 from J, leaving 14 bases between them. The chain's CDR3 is CATRQGRSNQPQHF. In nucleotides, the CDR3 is TGTGCCACCCGTCAGGGTAGGAGCAATCAGCCCCAGCATTTT.

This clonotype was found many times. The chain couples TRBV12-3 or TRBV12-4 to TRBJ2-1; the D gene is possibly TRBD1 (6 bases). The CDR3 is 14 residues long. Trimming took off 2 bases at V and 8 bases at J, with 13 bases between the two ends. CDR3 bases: TGTGCCAGCAGTTTACCCTCGCACAGGGATGAGCAGTTCTTC. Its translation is CASSLPSHRDEQFF.

Written as DNA, the CDR3 is TGTGCCAGCAGTTACTCGATCGGGGGGTCCTCTGGAAACACCATATATTTT. Translating it yields CASSYSIGGSSGNTIYF. V is TRBV6-5 and J is TRBJ1-3, with D possibly being TRBD1 (5 bases). Trimming took 0 bases from V and 0 from J, leaving 12 bases between them. Germline CDR1 and CDR2: MNHEY and SVGAGI. The CDR3 loop spans 17 amino acids.

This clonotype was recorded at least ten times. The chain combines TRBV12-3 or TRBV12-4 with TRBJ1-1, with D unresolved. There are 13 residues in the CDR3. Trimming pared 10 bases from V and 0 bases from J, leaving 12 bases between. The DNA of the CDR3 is TGTGCCACCTGTTTGATCATGAACACTGAAGCTTTCTTT. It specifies CATCLIMNTEAFF.

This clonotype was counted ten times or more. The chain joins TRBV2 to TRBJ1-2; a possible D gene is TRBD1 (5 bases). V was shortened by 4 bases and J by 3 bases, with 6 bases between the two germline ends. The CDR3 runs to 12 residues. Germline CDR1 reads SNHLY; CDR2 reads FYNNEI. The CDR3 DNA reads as TGTGCCAGCAGTGCCAGGGACTATGGCTACACCTTC. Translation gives CASSARDYGYTF.

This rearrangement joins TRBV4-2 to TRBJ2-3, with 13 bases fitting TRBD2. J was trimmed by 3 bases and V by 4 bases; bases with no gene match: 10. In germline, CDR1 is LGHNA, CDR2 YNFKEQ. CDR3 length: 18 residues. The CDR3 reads CASSPGLAGVSGTDTQYF. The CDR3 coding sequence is TGTGCCAGCAGCCCAGGACTAGCGGGAGTGAGCGGGACAGATACGCAGTATTTT.

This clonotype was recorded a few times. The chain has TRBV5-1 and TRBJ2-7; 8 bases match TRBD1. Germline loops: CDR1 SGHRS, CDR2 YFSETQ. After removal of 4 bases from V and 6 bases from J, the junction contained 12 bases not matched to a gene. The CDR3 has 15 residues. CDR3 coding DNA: TGCGCCAGCAGCCAAAGGACAGGGAGGAGTGTCGAGCAGTACTTC. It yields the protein CASSQRTGRSVEQYF.

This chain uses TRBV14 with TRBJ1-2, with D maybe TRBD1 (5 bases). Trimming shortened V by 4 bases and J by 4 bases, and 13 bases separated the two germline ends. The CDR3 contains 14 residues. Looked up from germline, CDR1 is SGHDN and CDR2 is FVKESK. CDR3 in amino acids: CASSRGVLSYGYTF. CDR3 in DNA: TGTGCCAGCAGCCGAGGGGTCCTTAGCTATGGCTACACCTTC. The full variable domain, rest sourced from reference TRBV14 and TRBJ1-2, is EAGVTQFPSHSVIEKGQTVTLRCDPISGHDNLYWYRRVMGKEIKFLLHFVKESKQDESGMPNNRFLAERTGGTYSTLKVQPAELEDSGVYFCASSRGVLSYGYTFGSGTRLTVV.

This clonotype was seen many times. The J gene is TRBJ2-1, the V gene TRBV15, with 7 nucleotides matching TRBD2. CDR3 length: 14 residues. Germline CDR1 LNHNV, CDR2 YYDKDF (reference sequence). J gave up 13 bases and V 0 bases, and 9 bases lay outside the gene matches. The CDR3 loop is CATSRDTLRERQFF. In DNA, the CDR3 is TGTGCCACCAGCAGAGATACGCTGCGGGAGAGACAGTTCTTC.

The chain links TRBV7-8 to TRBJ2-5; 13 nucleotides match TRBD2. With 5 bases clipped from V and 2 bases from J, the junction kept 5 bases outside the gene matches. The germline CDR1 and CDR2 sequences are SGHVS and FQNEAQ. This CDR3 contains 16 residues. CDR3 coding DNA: TGTGCCAGCAGCCCTGGGACTAGCGGGATACAAGAGACCCAGTACTTC. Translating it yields CASSPGTSGIQETQYF.

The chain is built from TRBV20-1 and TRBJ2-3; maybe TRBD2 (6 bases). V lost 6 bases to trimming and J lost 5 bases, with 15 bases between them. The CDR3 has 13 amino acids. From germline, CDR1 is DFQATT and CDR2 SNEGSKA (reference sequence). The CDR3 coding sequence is TGCAGTGCCATGCGGGGAGAGAAAGATACGCAGTATTTT. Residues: CSAMRGEKDTQYF.

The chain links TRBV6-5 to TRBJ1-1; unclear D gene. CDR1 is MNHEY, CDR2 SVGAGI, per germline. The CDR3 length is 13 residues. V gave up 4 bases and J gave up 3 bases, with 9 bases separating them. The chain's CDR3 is CASSLHADTEAFF. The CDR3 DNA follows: TGTGCCAGCAGTTTACATGCGGACACTGAAGCTTTCTTT.